This entry lists 31 T cell receptor beta chains sequenced from one sample in a study of T-cell memory formation after mild COVID-19. TCRdb itself ran the 5' RACE reads through MiXCR, one entry per CDR3 protein. This table has just under 350,000 distinct CDR3 sequences, roughly 13% appearing once. The sequencing input was PBMCs or a T cell subset sorted from them (not recorded which). These receptors originate from a man between 18 and 35 years old who had mild COVID-19 (a few samples of this study predate the infection). Cell type and time point are not known.

The V gene is TRBV7-2, the J gene TRBJ2-3; no clear D. The CDR3 runs to 13 residues. V was cut by 5 bases and J by 6 bases, with 12 bases left in between. Looked up from germline, CDR1 is SGHTA and CDR2 is FQGNSA. The CDR3 reads CASSLDPRDTQYF. CDR3 DNA sequence: TGTGCCAGCAGCCTCGACCCACGGGATACGCAGTATTTT.

This clonotype was seen a handful of times. The chain has TRBV20-1 and TRBJ2-2; unclear D gene. V lost 0 bases, J lost 0 bases, and 8 bases lay in between. CDR1 is DFQATT, CDR2 SNEGSKA, per germline (reference sequence). The CDR3 covers 15 residues. The CDR3 DNA sequence: TGCAGTGCTAGAGATTGGGCAACGAACACCGGGGAGCTGTTTTTT. Translating it yields CSARDWATNTGELFF.

V gene TRBV4-1 combines with J gene TRBJ1-5, with a possible D match to TRBD1 (6 bases). The CDR3 has 16 amino acids. Germline CDR1 and CDR2: MGHRA and YSYEKL. V was clipped by 4 bases and J by 0 bases, with 13 bases between them. CDR3 DNA sequence: TGCGCCAGCAGCCCCGGGACAATTAATAGCAATCAGCCCCAGCATTTT. Residues: CASSPGTINSNQPQHF.

The chain joins TRBV19 to TRBJ2-3; D is unclear. V gave up 2 bases and J gave up 4 bases, with 4 bases separating them. There are 12 residues in the CDR3. Germline V gene lookup returns CDR1 LNHDA and CDR2 SQIVND (reference sequence). The CDR3 DNA is TGTGCCAGTAGTATATGGGCAGATACGCAGTATTTT. It yields the protein CASSIWADTQYF. Looking up the rest from reference TRBV19 and TRBJ2-3 gives the full variable domain: DGGITQSPKYLFRKEGQNVTLSCEQNLNHDAMYWYRQDPGQGLRLIYYSQIVNDFQKGDIAEGYSVSREKKESFPLTVTSAQKNPTAFYLCASSIWADTQYFGPGTRLTVL.

This clonotype has more than one count but fewer than ten. V and J are TRBV12-3 or TRBV12-4 and TRBJ2-1; D is uncertain. This CDR3 has 12 amino acids. V shed 5 bases and J shed 8 bases, with 10 bases lying between them. In nucleotides, the CDR3 is TGTGCCAGCAGTCCAGGAATCCATGAGCAGTTCTTC. It is translated as CASSPGIHEQFF.

This clonotype was seen repeatedly, ten times or more. This chain uses TRBV29-1 with TRBJ2-7; 7 bases are a match to TRBD1. This CDR3 has 14 residues. Losses at the gene ends were 8 bases for V and 4 bases for J; bases not matched to a gene: 14. Germline V gene data show CDR1 as SQVTM and CDR2 as ANQGSEA. DNA for the CDR3: TGCAGCTCAATTCACCCCCGGGACAGATACGAGCAGTACGTC. Translated, it gives CSSIHPRDRYEQYV.

Many counts were recorded for this clonotype. The rearrangement uses TRBV7-9 and TRBJ1-1; 7 nucleotides align to TRBD1. This CDR3 is built from 14 residues. Germline V CDR1 and CDR2: SEHNR, FQNEAQ (reference sequence). V was clipped by 5 bases and J by 0 bases; unmatched bases: 3. The CDR3 reads CASSQQGLNTEAFF. CDR3 sequence (DNA): TGTGCCAGCAGCCAACAGGGGTTGAACACTGAAGCTTTCTTT.

The rearrangement joins TRBV7-2 to TRBJ1-6; D is perhaps TRBD1 (6 bases). The germline V gene has CDR1 SGHTA and CDR2 FQGNSA. V dropped 5 bases and J dropped 4 bases, with 15 bases sitting between them. The CDR3 runs to 16 residues. The CDR3: CASSLQGAHYNSPLHF. The CDR3 DNA is TGTGCCAGCAGCCTACAGGGAGCCCATTATAATTCACCCCTCCACTTT.

In DNA, the CDR3 is TGTGCCAGCTCACCAGTAGGGGCTTCTACCCCCTACGAGCAGTACGTC. Encoded protein: CASSPVGASTPYEQYV. The J gene is TRBJ2-7, the V gene TRBV18; D might be TRBD1 (5 bases). The V end was cut by 2 bases, the J end by 2 bases, with 16 bases between. The V gene's germline CDR1 is KGHSH and CDR2 LQKENI. This CDR3 comprises 16 residues.

The table lists this clonotype with a count of one. The V call is TRBV7-2, the J call TRBJ1-6; D is unclear. The germline V gene has CDR1 SGHTA and CDR2 FQGNSA. There are 15 residues in the CDR3. The V gene lost 1 base and the J gene lost 9 bases, with 13 bases spanning the gap. This chain's CDR3 is CASSLGGLVGSPLHF. The CDR3 nucleotides read TGTGCCAGCAGCTTAGGCGGACTGGTGGGTTCACCCCTCCACTTT.

This clonotype turned up a few times. CDR3 nucleotide sequence: TGTGCCAGCAGCGTAGGAGGGTACACCGGGGAGCTGTTTTTT. Its translation: CASSVGGYTGELFF. The rearrangement uses TRBV9 and TRBJ2-2, with D maybe TRBD2 (5 bases). Germline V gives CDR1 SGDLS, CDR2 YYNGEE. This CDR3 contains 14 residues. Between the trimmed V and J ends, which lost 0 bases and 3 bases, there was a span of 6 bases.

The rearrangement links TRBV10-2 to TRBJ2-2, with TRBD2 matching over 15 bases. Germline loops: CDR1 WSHSY, CDR2 SAAADI. The V and J ends lost 10 bases and 5 bases, in that order; junction bases with no gene match: 8. The CDR3 runs 16 residues. In nucleotides, the CDR3 is TGCGCCACCCAGGGACTAGCGGGGGGCGGTACCGGGGAGCTGTTTTTT. Its protein is CATQGLAGGGTGELFF.

This chain connects TRBV9 to TRBJ1-3, with TRBD1 matching over 7 bases. The CDR3 covers 16 residues. Germline loops: CDR1 SGDLS, CDR2 YYNGEE. V lost 0 bases to trimming and J lost 3 bases; unmatched junction nucleotides: 6. CDR3 nucleotides: TGTGCCAGCAGCGTAGCGGGGACAGTCGGTGGAAACACCATATATTTT. Amino acid sequence: CASSVAGTVGGNTIYF.

This clonotype has more than one count but fewer than ten. Written as DNA, the CDR3 is TGTGCCAGCAGCCAAGGCAGTCCCAGCTCCTACAATGAGCAGTTCTTC. Translated, it gives CASSQGSPSSYNEQFF. V and J are TRBV4-2 and TRBJ2-1; D remains ambiguous. Germline V lookup: CDR1 LGHNA, CDR2 YNFKEQ. This CDR3 is 16 amino acids long. V was pared by 1 base and J by 0 bases, with 10 bases between.

This clonotype was detected a few times. CDR3 amino acids: CASRSGTGANEKLFF. CDR3 nucleotides: TGTGCCAGCAGATCCGGGACAGGGGCTAATGAAAAACTGTTTTTT. The V and J genes are TRBV7-6 and TRBJ1-4, with 10 bases identical to TRBD1. The V gene's germline CDR1 is SGHVS and CDR2 FNYEAQ. The CDR3 loop spans 15 amino acids. With V trimmed by 6 bases and J by 3 bases, 4 bases remained unmatched. Full variable domain (outside the CDR3, taken from reference TRBV7-6 and TRBJ1-4): GAGVSQSPRYKVTKRGQDVALRCDPISGHVSLYWYRQALGQGPEFLTYFNYEAQQDKSGLPNDRFSAERPEGSISTLTIQRTEQRDSAMYRCASRSGTGANEKLFFGSGTQLSVL.

This clonotype was seen only a few times. This chain connects TRBV12-3 or TRBV12-4 to TRBJ1-1; a weak D match, TRBD1 (6 bases). Trimming cost V 4 bases and J 4 bases, with 10 bases left between them. The CDR3 is 13 residues long. The CDR3 DNA reads as TGTGCCAGCAGTTGGACAGTCGCCACTGAAGCTTTCTTT. Its translation: CASSWTVATEAFF.

The gene calls are TRBV4-2 and TRBJ1-2, with D tentatively TRBD1 (5 bases). This CDR3 spans 14 amino acids. Germline V lookup: CDR1 LGHNA, CDR2 YNFKEQ. Trimming removed 0 bases at V and 6 bases at J, with 11 bases between. The CDR3 bases are TGTGCCAGCAGCCAAGAGGACCGGACAAATGGCTACACCTTC. Translation gives CASSQEDRTNGYTF.

V and J are TRBV6-6 and TRBJ2-7; TRBD2 matches at 14 bases. CDR3 length: 17 amino acids. Germline V CDR1 and CDR2: MNHNY, SVGAGI (reference sequence). V lost 5 bases to trimming and J lost 2 bases; unmatched junction nucleotides: 8. In nucleotides, the CDR3 is TGTGCCAGCAGTGCCCTGACTAGCGGGGGGGCCCCCTACGAGCAGTACTTC. Amino acid sequence: CASSALTSGGAPYEQYF.

The CDR3 loop is CASSAVWGVEDGELFF. Written as DNA, the CDR3 is TGTGCCAGCAGCGCGGTTTGGGGCGTCGAGGACGGGGAGCTGTTTTTT. This chain connects TRBV7-6 to TRBJ2-2, with a tentative D call TRBD1 (5 bases). The V gene lost 5 bases and the J gene lost 7 bases, with 20 bases spanning the gap. Per the germline V gene, CDR1 is SGHVS and CDR2 is FNYEAQ. CDR3 size: 16 residues.

The chain employs TRBV20-1 and TRBJ1-1, with D uncertain. V was shortened by 0 bases and J by 2 bases, with 10 bases between the two germline ends. The germline CDR1 and CDR2 sequences are DFQATT and SNEGSKA (reference sequence). CDR3 length: 14 amino acids. CDR3 in amino acids: CSARDRRVNTEAFF. The CDR3 DNA reads as TGCAGTGCTAGAGACAGAAGAGTAAACACTGAAGCTTTCTTT.

The chain carries TRBV7-2 and TRBJ2-7, with TRBD1 matching over 8 bases. Germline CDR1 is SGHTA and CDR2 is FQGNSA. Trimming took 4 bases from V and 4 from J; bases not matched to a gene: 3. The CDR3 length is 13 residues. CDR3: CASSYTGGYEQYF. The CDR3 nucleotides are TGTGCCAGCAGCTACACAGGGGGGTACGAGCAGTACTTC.

This rearrangement joins TRBV10-3 to TRBJ2-2; 7 bases fit TRBD1. The CDR3 spans 13 residues. J was trimmed by 1 base and V by 8 bases; bases with no gene match: 1. Germline V lookup: CDR1 ENHRY, CDR2 SYGVKD. The CDR3 loop is CAIGQENTGELFF. The DNA for the CDR3 is TGTGCCATCGGACAGGAGAACACCGGGGAGCTGTTTTTT.

This clonotype was seen a handful of times. This chain uses TRBV7-2 with TRBJ1-1; D unresolved. Germline-derived CDR1 and CDR2 are SGHTA and FQGNSA. The V gene lost 2 bases and the J gene lost 1 base, with 14 bases spanning the gap. The CDR3 contains 16 residues. The CDR3 DNA follows: TGTGCCAGCAGCTTACCCCCCCGGGTAACGAACACTGAAGCTTTCTTT. Protein sequence: CASSLPPRVTNTEAFF.

This clonotype has a handful of counts. The genes are TRBV19 and TRBJ2-5, with a possible D match to TRBD1 (6 bases). The CDR3 has 13 amino acids. Trimming left V 8 bases short and J 5 bases short, with 15 bases between. Germline V gene sequence: CDR1 LNHDA, CDR2 SQIVND (reference sequence). The CDR3 sequence: CASGGQFPETQYF. CDR3 DNA: TGTGCCAGTGGGGGACAATTCCCGGAGACCCAGTACTTC.

The CDR3 sequence is CSVGVGVSVNEQFF. In DNA form, the CDR3 reads TGCAGCGTTGGAGTTGGGGTATCGGTGAATGAGCAGTTCTTC. The chain links TRBV29-1 to TRBJ2-1; D remains unclear. The CDR3 contains 14 residues. Germline V lookup: CDR1 SQVTM, CDR2 ANQGSEA. Between the trimmed V and J ends, which lost 4 bases and 7 bases, there was a span of 17 bases.

This clonotype appeared a few times. The V call is TRBV4-3, the J call TRBJ2-2; no clear D. The CDR3 totals 13 residues. V lost 3 bases, J lost 1 base, and 3 bases lay in between. From germline, CDR1 is LGHNA and CDR2 YSLEER. The CDR3 spells CASSHRNTGELFF. CDR3 DNA: TGCGCCAGCAGCCACAGGAACACCGGGGAGCTGTTTTTT.

A few counts support this clonotype. This chain connects TRBV12-3 or TRBV12-4 to TRBJ2-5; TRBD2 matches at 10 bases. The CDR3 has 15 amino acids. Trimming cost V 4 bases and J 1 base; bases outside gene matches: 3. CDR3 nucleotide sequence: TGTGCCAGCAGTTCGGTAGCGGGGGGCCAAGAGACCCAGTACTTC. The encoded protein is CASSSVAGGQETQYF.

This chain joins TRBV7-2 and TRBJ2-5, with 8 nucleotides matching TRBD2. V shed 5 bases and J 9 bases; nucleotides not matched to a gene: 8. The CDR3 covers 13 residues. From germline, CDR1 is SGHTA and CDR2 FQGNSA. CDR3 amino acids: CASSDPGLGSQYF. DNA of the CDR3: TGTGCCAGCAGCGATCCGGGACTAGGGTCCCAGTACTTC.

This chain uses TRBV4-3 with TRBJ2-1, with a tentative D call TRBD2 (6 bases). V was shortened by 4 bases and J by 6 bases, with 13 bases between the two germline ends. The CDR3 is 14 amino acids. From germline, CDR1 is LGHNA and CDR2 YSLEER. Here the CDR3 reads CASSPIGRFNEQFF. The CDR3 DNA reads TGCGCCAGCAGCCCCATTGGGAGGTTCAATGAGCAGTTCTTC.

The rearrangement links TRBV2 to TRBJ1-6, with 7 nucleotides matching TRBD1. This CDR3 has 12 amino acids. V trimming: 5 bases; J trimming: 10 bases; junction bases outside the gene matches: 2. Germline CDR1 and CDR2: SNHLY and FYNNEI. The CDR3 loop reads CASSSGGSPLHF. The CDR3 nucleotides are TGTGCCAGCAGTTCAGGGGGGTCACCCCTCCACTTT.

The table lists this clonotype with a few counts. The V call is TRBV7-6, the J call TRBJ2-1; TRBD1 is a possible D gene (6 bases). The CDR3 length is 14 residues. Germline CDR1 and CDR2: SGHVS and FNYEAQ. V lost 8 bases, J lost 7 bases, and 18 bases lay in between. The chain's CDR3 is CASALWGLENEQFF. CDR3 DNA: TGTGCCAGCGCCTTGTGGGGGCTGGAGAATGAGCAGTTCTTC.